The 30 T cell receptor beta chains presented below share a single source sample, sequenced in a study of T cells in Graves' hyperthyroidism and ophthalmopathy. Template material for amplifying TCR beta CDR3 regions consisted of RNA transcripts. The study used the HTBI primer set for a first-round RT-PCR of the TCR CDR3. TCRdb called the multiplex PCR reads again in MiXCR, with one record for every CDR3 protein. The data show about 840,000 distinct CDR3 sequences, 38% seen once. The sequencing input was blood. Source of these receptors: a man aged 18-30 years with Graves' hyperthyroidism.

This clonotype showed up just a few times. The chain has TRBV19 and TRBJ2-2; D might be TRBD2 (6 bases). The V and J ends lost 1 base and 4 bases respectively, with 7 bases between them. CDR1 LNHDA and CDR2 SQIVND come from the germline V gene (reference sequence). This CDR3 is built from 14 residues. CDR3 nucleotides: TGTGCCAGTAGTATAGGGGGACTCACCGGGGAGCTGTTTTTT. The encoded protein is CASSIGGLTGELFF.

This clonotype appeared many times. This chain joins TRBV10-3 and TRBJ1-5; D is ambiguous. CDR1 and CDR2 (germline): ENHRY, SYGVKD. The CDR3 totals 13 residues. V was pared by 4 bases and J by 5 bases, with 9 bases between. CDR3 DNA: TGTGCCATCAGTGGGACGGAAGATCAGCCCCAGCATTTT. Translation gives CAISGTEDQPQHF.

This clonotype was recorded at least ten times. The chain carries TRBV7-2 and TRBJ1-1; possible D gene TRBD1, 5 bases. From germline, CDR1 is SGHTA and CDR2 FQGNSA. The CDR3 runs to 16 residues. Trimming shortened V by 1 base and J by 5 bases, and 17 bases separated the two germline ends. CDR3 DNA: TGTGCCAGCAGCTTAGACTCAGGGAGCGTGAGTACTGAAGCTTTCTTT. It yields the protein CASSLDSGSVSTEAFF.

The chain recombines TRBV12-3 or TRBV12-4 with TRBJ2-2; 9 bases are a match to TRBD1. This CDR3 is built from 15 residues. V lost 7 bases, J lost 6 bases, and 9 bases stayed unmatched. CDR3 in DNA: TGTGCCAGCACCACCGGGACAGGGAGACCCGGGGAGCTGTTTTTT. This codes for CASTTGTGRPGELFF.

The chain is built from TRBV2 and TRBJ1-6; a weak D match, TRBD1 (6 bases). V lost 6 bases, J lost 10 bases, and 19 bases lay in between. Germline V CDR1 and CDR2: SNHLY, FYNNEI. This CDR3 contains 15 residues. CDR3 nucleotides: TGTGCCAGCAGCTTAGTGACAGGCAGAGCCTCACCCCTCCACTTT. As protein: CASSLVTGRASPLHF. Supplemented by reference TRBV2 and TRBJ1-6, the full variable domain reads EPEVTQTPSHQVTQMGQEVILRCVPISNHLYFYWYRQILGQKVEFLVSFYNNEISEKSEIFDDQFSVERPDGSNFTLKIRSTKLEDSAMYFCASSLVTGRASPLHFGNGTRLTVT.

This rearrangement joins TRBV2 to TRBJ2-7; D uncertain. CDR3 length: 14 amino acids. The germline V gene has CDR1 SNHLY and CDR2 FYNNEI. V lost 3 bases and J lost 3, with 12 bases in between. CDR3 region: CASSDWGSIYEQYF. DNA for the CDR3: TGTGCCAGCAGTGATTGGGGTAGCATCTACGAGCAGTACTTC.

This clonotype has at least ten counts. In DNA form, the CDR3 reads TGTGCCAGCAGCGTAGAGGGGAAGACCCAGTACTTC. Amino acid sequence: CASSVEGKTQYF. This chain uses TRBV9 with TRBJ2-5, with D possibly TRBD1 on 5 matching bases. The V gene lost 0 bases and the J gene lost 6 bases, with 6 bases spanning the gap. The germline gives CDR1 SGDLS, CDR2 YYNGEE. The CDR3 is 12 residues long.

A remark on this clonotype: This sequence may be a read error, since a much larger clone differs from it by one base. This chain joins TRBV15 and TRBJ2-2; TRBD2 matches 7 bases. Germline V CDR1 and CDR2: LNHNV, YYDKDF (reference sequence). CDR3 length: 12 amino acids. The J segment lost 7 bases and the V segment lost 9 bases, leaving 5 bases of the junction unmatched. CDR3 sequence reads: CATSGWVGELFF. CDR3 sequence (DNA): TGTGCCACTAGCGGGTGGGTCGGGGAGCTGTTTTTT.

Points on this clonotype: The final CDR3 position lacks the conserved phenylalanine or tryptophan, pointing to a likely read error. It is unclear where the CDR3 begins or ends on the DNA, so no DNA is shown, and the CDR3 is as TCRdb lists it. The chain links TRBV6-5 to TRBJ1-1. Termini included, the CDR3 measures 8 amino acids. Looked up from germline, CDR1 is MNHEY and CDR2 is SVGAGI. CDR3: CASSYQVP.

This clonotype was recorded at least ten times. The CDR3: CASNIAELPQHF. CDR3 nucleotides: TGTGCCAGCAACATAGCGGAGCTGCCCCAGCATTTT. J is TRBJ1-5 and V is TRBV2; D remains ambiguous. Germline assignment: CDR1 SNHLY and CDR2 FYNNEI. Trimming left V 7 bases short and J 9 bases short, with 13 bases between. The length of the CDR3 is 12 residues.

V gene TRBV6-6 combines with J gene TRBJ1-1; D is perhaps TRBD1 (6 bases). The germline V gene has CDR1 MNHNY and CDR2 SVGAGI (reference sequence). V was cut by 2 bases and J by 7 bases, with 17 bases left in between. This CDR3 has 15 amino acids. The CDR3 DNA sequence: TGTGCCAGCAGTTACGGACAGCCTACGTACTGTGAAGCTTTCTTT. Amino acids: CASSYGQPTYCEAFF.

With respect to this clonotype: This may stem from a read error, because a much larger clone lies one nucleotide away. The CDR3 loop reads CASRSRALGEKLFF. CDR3 bases: TGTGCCAGTAGGTCCAGGGCGTTAGGGGAAAAACTGTTTTTT. The chain couples TRBV19 to TRBJ1-4; tentative D call: TRBD1 (5 bases). Trimming shortened V by 6 bases and J by 8 bases, and 16 bases separated the two germline ends. The CDR3 consists of 14 residues. CDR1 and CDR2 (germline): LNHDA, SQIVND (reference sequence).

The CDR3 protein is CASSPYRDTRLAAHEQYF. Here the CDR3 DNA reads TGTGCCAGCAGCCCCTATAGGGACACGAGACTAGCGGCCCACGAGCAGTACTTC. J is TRBJ2-7 and V is TRBV7-3; 9 positions match TRBD2. This CDR3 is 18 amino acids long. V was clipped by 5 bases and J by 5 bases; unmatched bases: 19. Germline V gene data show CDR1 as SGHTA and CDR2 as FQGTGA. The complete variable domain, with remaining parts taken from reference TRBV7-3 and TRBJ2-7, reads GAGVSQTPSNKVTEKGKYVELRCDPISGHTALYWYRQSLGQGPEFLIYFQGTGAADDSGLPNDRFFAVRPEGSVSTLKIQRTERGDSAVYLCASSPYRDTRLAAHEQYFGPGTRLTVT.

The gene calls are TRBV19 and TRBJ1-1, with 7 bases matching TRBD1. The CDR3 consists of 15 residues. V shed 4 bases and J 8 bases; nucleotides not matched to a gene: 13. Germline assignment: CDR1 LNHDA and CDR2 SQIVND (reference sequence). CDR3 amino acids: CASSTHRGVGSEAFF. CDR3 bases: TGTGCCAGTAGTACCCACAGGGGAGTTGGGTCCGAAGCTTTCTTT.

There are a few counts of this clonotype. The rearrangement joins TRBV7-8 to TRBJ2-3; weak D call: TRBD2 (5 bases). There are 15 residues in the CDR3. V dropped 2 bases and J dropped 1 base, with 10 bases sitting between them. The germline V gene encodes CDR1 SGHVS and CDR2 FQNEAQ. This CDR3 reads CASSLPGSGTDTQYF. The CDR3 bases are TGTGCCAGCAGCTTACCGGGTAGCGGCACAGATACGCAGTATTTT.

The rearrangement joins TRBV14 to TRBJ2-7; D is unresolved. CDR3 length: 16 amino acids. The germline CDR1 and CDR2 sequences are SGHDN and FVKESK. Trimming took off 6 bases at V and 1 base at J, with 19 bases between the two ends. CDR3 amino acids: CASSQWKGLRSYEQYF. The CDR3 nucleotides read TGTGCCAGCAGTCAATGGAAGGGCCTCAGGTCCTACGAGCAGTACTTC.

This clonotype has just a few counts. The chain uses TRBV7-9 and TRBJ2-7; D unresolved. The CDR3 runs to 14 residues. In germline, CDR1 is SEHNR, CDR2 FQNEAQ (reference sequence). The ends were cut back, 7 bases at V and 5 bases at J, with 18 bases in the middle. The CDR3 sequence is CASTLVDDGDEQYF. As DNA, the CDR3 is TGTGCCAGCACCCTGGTGGACGACGGCGACGAGCAGTACTTC.

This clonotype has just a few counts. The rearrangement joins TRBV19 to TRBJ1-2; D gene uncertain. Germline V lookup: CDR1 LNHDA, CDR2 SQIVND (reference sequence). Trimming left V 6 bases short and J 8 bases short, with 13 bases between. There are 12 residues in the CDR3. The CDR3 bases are TGTGCCAGTAGAGAGGAGGTGGGCGGCTACACCTTC. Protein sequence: CASREEVGGYTF.

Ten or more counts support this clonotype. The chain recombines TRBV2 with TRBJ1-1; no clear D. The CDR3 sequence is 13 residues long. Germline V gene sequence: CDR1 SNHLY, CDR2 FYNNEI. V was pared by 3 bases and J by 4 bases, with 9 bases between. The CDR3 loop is CASSDRPITEAFF. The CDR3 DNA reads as TGTGCCAGCAGTGACAGACCGATCACTGAAGCTTTCTTT.

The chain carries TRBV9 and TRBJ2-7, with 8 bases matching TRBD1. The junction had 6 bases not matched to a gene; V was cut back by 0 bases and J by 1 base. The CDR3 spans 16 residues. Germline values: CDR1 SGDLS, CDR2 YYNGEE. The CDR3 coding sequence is TGTGCCAGCAGCGTAGCTATTCAGGGGGCGTCCTACGAGCAGTACTTC. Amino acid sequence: CASSVAIQGASYEQYF.

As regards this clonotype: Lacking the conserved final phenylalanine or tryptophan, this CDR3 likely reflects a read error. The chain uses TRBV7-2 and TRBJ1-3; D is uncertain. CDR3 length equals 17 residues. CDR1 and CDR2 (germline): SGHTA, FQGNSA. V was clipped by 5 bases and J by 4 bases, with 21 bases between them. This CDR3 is CASSTRLRPREGNTIYL. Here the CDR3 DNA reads TGTGCCAGCAGCACCCGTCTGAGGCCACGGGAAGGAAACACCATATATCTT.

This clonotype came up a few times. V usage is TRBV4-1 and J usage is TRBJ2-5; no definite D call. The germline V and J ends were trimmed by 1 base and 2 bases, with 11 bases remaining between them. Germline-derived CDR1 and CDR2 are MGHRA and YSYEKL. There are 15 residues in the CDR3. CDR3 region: CASSQGWLGQETQYF. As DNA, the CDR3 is TGCGCCAGCAGCCAAGGGTGGCTCGGGCAAGAGACCCAGTACTTC.

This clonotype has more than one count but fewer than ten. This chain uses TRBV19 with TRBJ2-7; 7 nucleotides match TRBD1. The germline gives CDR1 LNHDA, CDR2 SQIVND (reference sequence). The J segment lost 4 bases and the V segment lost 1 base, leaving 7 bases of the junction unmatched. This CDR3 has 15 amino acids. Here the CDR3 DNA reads TGTGCCAGTAGTATAGTCCCGGGACAGACTTACGAGCAGTACTTC. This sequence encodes CASSIVPGQTYEQYF. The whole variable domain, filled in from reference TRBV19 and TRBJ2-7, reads DGGITQSPKYLFRKEGQNVTLSCEQNLNHDAMYWYRQDPGQGLRLIYYSQIVNDFQKGDIAEGYSVSREKKESFPLTVTSAQKNPTAFYLCASSIVPGQTYEQYFGPGTRLTVT.

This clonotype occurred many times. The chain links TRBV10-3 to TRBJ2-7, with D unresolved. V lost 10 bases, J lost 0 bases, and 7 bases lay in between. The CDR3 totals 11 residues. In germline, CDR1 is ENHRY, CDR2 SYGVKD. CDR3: CARTFSYEQYF. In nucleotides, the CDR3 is TGTGCCAGGACCTTCTCCTACGAGCAGTACTTC.

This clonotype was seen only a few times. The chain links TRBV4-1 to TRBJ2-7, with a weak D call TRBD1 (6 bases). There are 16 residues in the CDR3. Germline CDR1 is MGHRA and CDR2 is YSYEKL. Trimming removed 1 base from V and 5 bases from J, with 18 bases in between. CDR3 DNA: TGCGCCAGCAGCCAAGTCATGGGCAGAAAGGGGGACGAGCAGTACTTC. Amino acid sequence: CASSQVMGRKGDEQYF.

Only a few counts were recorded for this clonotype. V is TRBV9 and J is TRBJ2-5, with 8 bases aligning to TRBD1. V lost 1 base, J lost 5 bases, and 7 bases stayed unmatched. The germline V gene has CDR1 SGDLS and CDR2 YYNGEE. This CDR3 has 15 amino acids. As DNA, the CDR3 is TGTGCCAGCAGCGTATTCCCGGGGGACAGGGAGACCCAGTACTTC. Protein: CASSVFPGDRETQYF. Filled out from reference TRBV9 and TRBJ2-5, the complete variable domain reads DSGVTQTPKHLITATGQRVTLRCSPRSGDLSVYWYQQSLDQGLQFLIQYYNGEERAKGNILERFSAQQFPDLHSELNLSSLELGDSALYFCASSVFPGDRETQYFGPGTRLLVL.

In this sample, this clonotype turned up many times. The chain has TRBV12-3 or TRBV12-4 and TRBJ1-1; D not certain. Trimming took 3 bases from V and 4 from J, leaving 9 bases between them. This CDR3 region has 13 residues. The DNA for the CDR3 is TGTGCCAGCAGTTTCGGGGAGACCACTGAAGCTTTCTTT. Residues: CASSFGETTEAFF.

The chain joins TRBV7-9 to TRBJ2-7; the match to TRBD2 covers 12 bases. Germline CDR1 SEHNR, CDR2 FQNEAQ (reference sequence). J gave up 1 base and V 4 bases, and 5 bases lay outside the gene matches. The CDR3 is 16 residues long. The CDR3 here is CASSSGLAGKSYEQYF. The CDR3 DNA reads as TGTGCCAGCAGCTCCGGACTAGCGGGGAAATCCTACGAGCAGTACTTC.

The CDR3 loop is CASSPDRVGANVLTF. CDR3 DNA: TGTGCCAGCAGCCCTGACAGGGTCGGGGCCAACGTCCTGACTTTC. The genes are TRBV3-1 and TRBJ2-6; 7 bases match TRBD1. The CDR3 runs 15 residues. Germline assignment: CDR1 LGHDT and CDR2 YNNKEL (reference sequence). J lost 4 bases, V lost 4 bases, and 4 bases had no gene match.

CDR3 protein: CASSESTDVETQYF. DNA of the CDR3: TGCGCCAGCAGTGAGTCGACTGACGTGGAGACCCAGTACTTC. The V call is TRBV10-2, the J call TRBJ2-5; D call uncertain. Per the germline V gene, CDR1 is WSHSY and CDR2 is SAAADI. This CDR3 has 14 residues. V was pared by 0 bases and J by 5 bases, with 10 bases between.